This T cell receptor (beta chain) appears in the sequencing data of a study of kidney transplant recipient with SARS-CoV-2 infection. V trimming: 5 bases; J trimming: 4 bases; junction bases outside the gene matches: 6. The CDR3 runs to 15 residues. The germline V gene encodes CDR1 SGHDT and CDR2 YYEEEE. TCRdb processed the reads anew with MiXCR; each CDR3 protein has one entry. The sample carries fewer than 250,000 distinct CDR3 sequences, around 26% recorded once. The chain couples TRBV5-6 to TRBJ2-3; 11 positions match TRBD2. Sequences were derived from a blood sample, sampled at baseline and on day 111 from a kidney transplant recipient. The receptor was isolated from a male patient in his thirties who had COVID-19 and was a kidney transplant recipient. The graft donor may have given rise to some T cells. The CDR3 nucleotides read TGTGCCAGCAGTTTTAGCGGGGGGGCCTCAGATACGCAGTATTTT. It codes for CASSFSGGASDTQYF.